A selection of T cell receptor beta chains follows, all from one sample in a study of shared clonotypes between healthy human individuals. Produced via immunoSEQ multiplex PCR; TCRdb's table is partial and in-frame only. Here the sample spans 740,000 or so clones, around three quarters being singletons. Sequenced material: memory CD4+ T cells sorted from blood. The origin of the receptors is a woman younger than 45 in good health. CDR3s include the opening cysteine and the closing phenylalanine or tryptophan. Each record gives: J gene, clone size, D gene, V gene, CDR3 DNA, CDR3 protein. The D gene is left open where the match is weak. Clone size is stated in some rows and not others, as once, few, many or a class when expanded.

TRBJ1-1 NA NA TRBV18 TGTGCCAGCTCACCTCTACAGGGCCGGAACACTGAAGCTTTCTTT CASSPLQGRNTEAFF
TRBJ1-3 NA NA TRBV5-1 TGCGCCAGCAGCTTGGTAGGGGTCTCTGGAAACACCATATATTTT CASSLVGVSGNTIYF
TRBJ1-6 once TRBD1 TRBV5-6 TGTGCCAGCAGCTCGACAGGGGGCAGATCACCCCTCCACTTT CASSSTGGRSPLHF
TRBJ1-2 NA NA TRBV7-9 TGTGCCAGCAGCCCCGCATTCGTCTATGGCTACACCTTC CASSPAFVYGYTF
TRBJ2-7 NA TRBD1 TRBV4-1 TGCGCCAGCAGCCAAGAAAAACAGGGGCGAACCTACGAGCAGTACTTC CASSQEKQGRTYEQYF
TRBJ2-7 NA NA TRBV2 TGTGCCAGCAGGTCGAACCACTACGAGCAGTACTTC CASRSNHYEQYF
TRBJ1-5 NA TRBD1 TRBV6-1 TGTGCCAGCAGTGGAGGACAGGGGGGCAATCAGCCCCAGCATTTT CASSGGQGGNQPQHF
TRBJ1-1 NA TRBD1 TRBV18 TGTGCCAGCTCAATAGGACAGGGGCTCAACACTGAAGCTTTCTTT CASSIGQGLNTEAFF
TRBJ2-5 NA NA TRBV7-2 TGTGCCAGCAGCTTAGGTCTCCAAGAGACCCAGTACTTC CASSLGLQETQYF
TRBJ1-2 NA TRBD1 TRBV25-1 TGTGCCAGCAGTGAGCCGGGACAGAACTATGGCTACACCTTC CASSEPGQNYGYTF
TRBJ2-7 NA TRBD1 TRBV29-1 TGCAGCGTTGAAGACCAACGTGGGGACAGGGTTCACGAGCAGTACTTC CSVEDQRGDRVHEQYF
TRBJ2-4 NA NA TRBV11-2 TGTGCCAGCACCACCCTACCAGGGGTTCGGGACCAAAACATTCAGTACTTC CASTTLPGVRDQNIQYF
TRBJ1-1 NA TRBD1 TRBV6-1 TGTGCCAGCAGACTGACAGGGGGCTACACTGAAGCTTTCTTT CASRLTGGYTEAFF
TRBJ2-7 NA NA TRBV11-2 TGTGCCAGCAGCCAGGACAGATACTCCTACGAGCAGTACTTC CASSQDRYSYEQYF
TRBJ1-1 NA TRBD1 TRBV28 TGTGCCAGCAGTTTATGGTATCACAGGGGGAAGATGAACACTGAAGCTTTCTTT CASSLWYHRGKMNTEAFF
TRBJ1-2 NA NA TRBV6-6 TGTGCCAGCAGTACCGAGGTGTCGCTGGGTGGCTACACCTTC CASSTEVSLGGYTF